This entry lists 19 T cell receptor beta chains sequenced from one sample in a study of shared clonotypes between healthy human individuals. Clones were sequenced by immunoSEQ multiplex PCR, and TCRdb holds only the in-frame ones, with some missing. This table holds roughly 2.5 million clones, approximately 90% found once. The specimen was naive CD4+ T cells sorted from blood. Stated subset: CD45RA+ positively selected. These receptor sequences come from a man in his late teens or twenties in good health.

This clone was found once. The chain combines TRBV5-1 with TRBJ1-6; tentatively, D is TRBD1 (6 bases). Trimming pared 4 bases from V and 7 bases from J, leaving 18 bases between. CDR1 and CDR2 from the germline V gene are SGHRS and YFSETQ. CDR3 length: 16 residues. CDR3 coding DNA: TGCGCCAGCAGCCTGACCCCAGGGGTGGGGAATTCACCCCTCCACTTT. Translating gives CASSLTPGVGNSPLHF.

The chain employs TRBV7-9 and TRBJ1-2, with D tentatively TRBD1 (6 bases). Per germline, CDR1 SEHNR and CDR2 FQNEAQ (reference sequence). Deletions cut 6 bases from V and 9 bases from J, with 11 bases between. The CDR3 covers 11 residues. CDR3 sequence (DNA): TGTGCCAGCAGTCAAGGACAGAGCTACACCTTC. Amino acid sequence: CASSQGQSYTF.

A word on this clone: This same CDR3 is encoded by further DNA sequences in the sample. The V call is TRBV5-8, the J call TRBJ2-1; D unresolved. This CDR3 region has 11 residues. Germline CDR1 and CDR2: SGHTS and YDEGEE. V lost 4 bases and J lost 4, with 3 bases in between. DNA of the CDR3: TGTGCCAGCAGCACATACAATGAGCAGTTCTTC. It translates to CASSTYNEQFF.

The CDR3 bases are TGTGCCAGCATAACCTCTGGAGGGGGTTACGAGCAGTACTTC. It codes for CASITSGGGYEQYF. This chain uses TRBV6-6 with TRBJ2-5; TRBD1 or TRBD2 may be the D gene (6 bases each). The J call may be mistaken, given a closer DNA end match to TRBJ2-7. The CDR3 extends over 14 amino acids. The germline gives CDR1 MNHNY, CDR2 SVGAGI (reference sequence).

This chain uses TRBV7-9 with TRBJ1-6; no clear D. There are 12 residues in the CDR3. With 2 bases removed from V and 10 bases from J, the gap between germline ends came to 6 bases. Germline values: CDR1 SEHNR, CDR2 FQNEAQ (reference sequence). In nucleotides, the CDR3 is TGTGCCAGCAGCTTAACCTTGTCACCCCTCCACTTT. It specifies CASSLTLSPLHF.

The chain is built from TRBV19 and TRBJ1-2; maybe TRBD1 (5 bases). The CDR3 consists of 14 residues. The germline gives CDR1 LNHDA, CDR2 SQIVND (reference sequence). Trimming removed 9 bases from V and 4 bases from J, with 18 bases in between. The CDR3: CASQERGRVYGYTF. The DNA for the CDR3 is TGTGCCAGCCAAGAGAGGGGTCGGGTCTATGGCTACACCTTC.

The V call is TRBV19, the J call TRBJ1-1; tentatively, D is TRBD1 (5 bases). V gave up 6 bases and J gave up 7 bases, with 18 bases separating them. This CDR3 spans 14 amino acids. From germline, CDR1 is LNHDA and CDR2 SQIVND (reference sequence). The CDR3 DNA reads as TGTGCCAGTAGCACCCCCGACAGAATATTTGAAGCTTTCTTT. Residues: CASSTPDRIFEAFF.

The V gene is TRBV6-5, the J gene TRBJ2-7, with 11 bases lining up with TRBD1. Trimming cost V 6 bases and J 12 bases; bases outside gene matches: 10. From germline, CDR1 is MNHEY and CDR2 SVGAGI. This CDR3 region has 13 residues. CDR3 DNA: TGTGCCAGCAGCGGACAGGGGGCTCGGGATTGGTACTTC. Amino acids: CASSGQGARDWYF.

This rearrangement joins TRBV5-6 to TRBJ2-1; D gene unclear. The CDR3 is made up of 16 amino acids. CDR1 is SGHDT and CDR2 is YYEEEE in the germline V gene. Trimming pared 0 bases from V and 0 bases from J, leaving 10 bases between. CDR3 DNA sequence: TGTGCCAGCAGCTTGGCCTCGGTAAACTCCTACAATGAGCAGTTCTTC. Translated: CASSLASVNSYNEQFF.

V is TRBV5-8 and J is TRBJ1-2, with TRBD1 matching over 7 bases. After removal of 4 bases from V and 8 bases from J, the junction contained 14 bases not matched to a gene. Germline V gene sequence: CDR1 SGHTS, CDR2 YDEGEE. The CDR3 extends over 15 amino acids. The chain's CDR3 is CASSGRTGTVRGYTF. The CDR3 coding sequence is TGTGCCAGCAGCGGCAGGACGGGGACAGTCCGCGGCTACACCTTC.

The chain links TRBV5-4 to TRBJ2-1, with unresolved D. V lost 1 base to trimming and J lost 8 bases, with 13 bases between them. The CDR3 contains 14 residues. The germline gives CDR1 SGHNT, CDR2 YYREEE (reference sequence). CDR3 loop: CASSLFPASDEQFF. The CDR3 region has the DNA TGTGCCAGCAGCTTGTTCCCAGCGAGCGATGAGCAGTTCTTC. The whole variable domain, remainder taken from reference TRBV5-4 and TRBJ2-1, is ETGVTQSPTHLIKTRGQQVTLRCSSQSGHNTVSWYQQALGQGPQFIFQYYREEENGRGNFPPRFSGLQFPNYSSELNVNALELDDSALYLCASSLFPASDEQFFGPGTRLTVL.

In DNA form, the CDR3 reads TGTGCCAGCAGCTTGTTGGGGCACACTGAAGCTTTCTTT. Amino acid sequence: CASSLLGHTEAFF. This chain uses TRBV11-3 with TRBJ1-1; a weak D match, TRBD1 (5 bases). Trimming left V 3 bases short and J 3 bases short, with 8 bases between. Germline CDR1 reads SGHNT; CDR2 reads YENEEA. The CDR3 has 13 residues. Full variable domain (rest looked up from reference TRBV11-3 and TRBJ1-1): EAGVVQSPRYKIIEKKQPVAFWCNPISGHNTLYWYLQNLGQGPELLIRYENEEAVDDSQLPKDRFSAERLKGVDSTLKIQPAELGDSAVYLCASSLLGHTEAFFGQGTRLTVV.

The CDR3 DNA is TGTGCCAGCAGGGGGAGTGCCCCCGGGGAGCTGTTTTTT. Protein product: CASRGSAPGELFF. The rearrangement uses TRBV6-1 and TRBJ2-2, with D perhaps matching TRBD2 (5 bases). CDR3 size: 13 residues. The ends were cut back, 6 bases at V and 6 bases at J, with 11 bases in the middle. Germline V lookup: CDR1 MNHNS, CDR2 SASEGT.

A remark on this clone: Different DNA sequences within this sample yield the same CDR3. The chain couples TRBV5-4 to TRBJ2-1, with a weak D call TRBD2 (5 bases). This CDR3 comprises 15 residues. The germline V and J ends were trimmed by 0 bases and 0 bases, with 7 bases remaining between them. Germline values: CDR1 SGHNT, CDR2 YYREEE (reference sequence). Written as DNA, the CDR3 is TGTGCCAGCAGCTTGGGAGGGAGCTCCTACAATGAGCAGTTCTTC. Translation gives CASSLGGSSYNEQFF.

This CDR3 reads CASSGRDRGEAFF. The CDR3 DNA reads TGCGCCAGCAGCGGCAGGGACAGGGGAGAGGCTTTCTTT. This chain uses TRBV5-1 with TRBJ1-1; 10 nucleotides match TRBD1. Germline-derived CDR1 and CDR2 are SGHRS and YFSETQ. The CDR3 totals 13 residues. The junction had 8 bases not matched to a gene; V was cut back by 4 bases and J by 11 bases.

The rearrangement uses TRBV7-2 and TRBJ2-7; maybe TRBD2 (6 bases). V shed 3 bases and J shed 4 bases, with 16 bases lying between them. The CDR3 extends over 15 amino acids. The germline gives CDR1 SGHTA, CDR2 FQGNSA. CDR3 region: CASSFDAGLLYEQYF. CDR3 in DNA: TGTGCCAGCAGCTTCGATGCGGGGCTCCTATACGAGCAGTACTTC.

V usage is TRBV5-1 and J usage is TRBJ2-7; 11 nucleotides agree with TRBD1. V lost 3 bases, J lost 6 bases, and 8 bases stayed unmatched. In germline, CDR1 is SGHRS, CDR2 YFSETQ. The CDR3 runs 15 residues. The chain's CDR3 is CASSSSRTGGAEQYF. CDR3 nucleotide sequence: TGCGCCAGCAGCTCCTCTCGGACAGGGGGCGCCGAGCAGTACTTC.

CDR3 in amino acids: CASRGPTNYGYTF. CDR3 bases: TGCGCCAGCAGGGGTCCTACTAACTATGGCTACACCTTC. The chain is built from TRBV5-1 and TRBJ1-2; D ambiguous. Germline-derived CDR1 and CDR2 are SGHRS and YFSETQ. The CDR3 extends over 13 amino acids. The V gene lost 5 bases and the J gene lost 0 bases, with 8 bases spanning the gap. The complete variable domain, with remaining parts taken from reference TRBV5-1 and TRBJ1-2, reads KAGVTQTPRYLIKTRGQQVTLSCSPISGHRSVSWYQQTPGQGLQFLFEYFSETQRNKGNFPGRFSGRQFSNSRSEMNVSTLELGDSALYLCASRGPTNYGYTFGSGTRLTVV.

The genes are TRBV4-2 and TRBJ2-5; D is perhaps TRBD1 (6 bases). The CDR3 is 15 residues long. V shed 4 bases and J shed 2 bases, with 14 bases lying between them. Per germline, CDR1 LGHNA and CDR2 YNFKEQ. This CDR3 is CASSREGTPQETQYF. The CDR3 DNA reads TGTGCCAGCAGCCGAGAAGGGACACCGCAAGAGACCCAGTACTTC.